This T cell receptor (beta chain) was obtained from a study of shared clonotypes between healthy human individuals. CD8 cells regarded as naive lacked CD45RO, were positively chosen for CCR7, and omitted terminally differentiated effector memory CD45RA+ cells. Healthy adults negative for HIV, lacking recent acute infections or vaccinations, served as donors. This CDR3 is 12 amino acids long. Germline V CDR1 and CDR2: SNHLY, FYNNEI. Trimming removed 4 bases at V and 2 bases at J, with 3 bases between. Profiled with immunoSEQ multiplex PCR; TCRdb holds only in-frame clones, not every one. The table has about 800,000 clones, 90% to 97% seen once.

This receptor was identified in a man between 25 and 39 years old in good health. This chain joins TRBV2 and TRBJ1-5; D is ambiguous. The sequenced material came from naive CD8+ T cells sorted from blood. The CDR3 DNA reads TGTGCCAGCAGTGGAGGCAATCAGCCCCAGCATTTT. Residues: CASSGGNQPQHF.